These 28 T cell receptor beta chains share one sample of origin, sequenced in a study of cytomegalovirus exposure and HLA in healthy donors. The PCR used 60 Vbeta and 13 Jbeta primers. Generated by immunoSEQ multiplex PCR, the TCRdb table keeps only in-frame clones and is missing some. The sample yields approximately 190,000 clones, over 80% seen once. The material sequenced was PBMCs. These receptors were obtained from a man aged 35 to 55 in good health and CMV-seropositive.

The CDR3 spells CATSRDRAGEYGYTF. The DNA of the CDR3 is TGTGCCACCAGCAGAGATCGGGCAGGGGAGTATGGCTACACCTTC. This chain joins TRBV15 and TRBJ1-2, with D possibly matching TRBD1 (6 bases). Germline-derived CDR1 and CDR2 are LNHNV and YYDKDF (reference sequence). This CDR3 comprises 15 residues. V shed 0 bases and J shed 5 bases, with 13 bases lying between them.

This clone was found a few times. The genes are TRBV6-5 and TRBJ2-2; 9 nucleotides agree with TRBD2. This CDR3 contains 15 residues. Germline CDR1 is MNHEY and CDR2 is SVGAGI. Unmatched junction bases numbered 2, after V lost 2 bases and J lost 4 bases. The CDR3 sequence: CASSYGRGGTGELFF. CDR3 bases: TGTGCCAGCAGTTACGGGCGGGGGGGCACCGGGGAGCTGTTTTTT.

This clone has more than one count but fewer than ten. The chain carries TRBV5-1 and TRBJ1-4, with 7 positions matching TRBD1. The junction had 6 bases not matched to a gene; V was cut back by 3 bases and J by 4 bases. The CDR3 is 15 residues long. Germline CDR1 SGHRS, CDR2 YFSETQ. DNA for the CDR3: TGCGCCAGCAGCTGGCAGGGGGGCGTTAATGAAAAACTGTTTTTT. Its protein is CASSWQGGVNEKLFF.

This clone was observed a single time. The chain couples TRBV9 to TRBJ2-7, with D hard to call. Per germline, CDR1 SGDLS and CDR2 YYNGEE. The CDR3 has 14 amino acids. Trimming removed 3 bases at V and 4 bases at J, with 14 bases between. DNA of the CDR3: TGTGCCAGCAGCGCAGGTGGCAGTCTTTACGAGCAGTACTTC. Translating it yields CASSAGGSLYEQYF.

J is TRBJ1-1 and V is TRBV5-4; D perhaps matches TRBD1 (6 bases). CDR1 is SGHNT and CDR2 is YYREEE in the germline V gene (reference sequence). This CDR3 contains 14 residues. The V end lost 3 bases, the J end lost 5 bases, and 14 bases lay between the germline ends. CDR3 sequence: CASSSRGGHTEAFF. DNA of the CDR3: TGTGCCAGCAGCTCCCGGGGGGGGCATACTGAAGCTTTCTTT.

The rearrangement uses TRBV7-8 and TRBJ1-5, with 9 bases matching TRBD1. The CDR3 is 15 amino acids. The V segment lost 5 bases and the J segment 2 bases; nucleotides outside the gene matches: 4. Per germline, CDR1 SGHVS and CDR2 FQNEAQ. The DNA of the CDR3 is TGTGCCAGCAGCCTCAGGACAGGGGGCAATCAGCCCCAGCATTTT. Encoded protein: CASSLRTGGNQPQHF. The full variable domain, with the rest looked up from reference TRBV7-8 and TRBJ1-5, is GAGVSQSPRYKVAKRGQDVALRCDPISGHVSLFWYQQALGQGPEFLTYFQNEAQLDKSGLPSDRFFAERPEGSVSTLKIQRTQQEDSAVYLCASSLRTGGNQPQHFGDGTRLSIL.

This clone was detected only a few times. This chain links TRBV7-8 with TRBJ1-6; D gene unclear. The germline CDR1 and CDR2 sequences are SGHVS and FQNEAQ. There are 14 residues in the CDR3. Trimming removed 1 base from V and 7 bases from J, with 8 bases in between. The CDR3 coding sequence is TGTGCCAGCAGCTTAGACGGGTACAATTCACCCCTCCACTTT. Amino acids: CASSLDGYNSPLHF.

The genes are TRBV5-1 and TRBJ1-5, with TRBD1 matching over 8 bases. From germline, CDR1 is SGHRS and CDR2 YFSETQ. V was pared by 4 bases and J by 9 bases, with 9 bases of the junction left unmatched. The length of the CDR3 is 14 residues. CDR3 sequence: CASSAETGETPQHF. CDR3 DNA sequence: TGCGCCAGCAGCGCGGAGACAGGGGAAACGCCCCAGCATTTT.

CDR3 sequence reads: CASFRGGSYEQYF. The CDR3, as DNA: TGTGCCAGCTTTAGGGGGGGATCCTACGAGCAGTACTTC. This chain connects TRBV18 to TRBJ2-7, with D possibly matching TRBD2 (7 bases). V lost 7 bases and J lost 1, with 11 bases in between. The CDR3 is 13 residues long. Germline lookup yields CDR1 KGHSH and CDR2 LQKENI.

With regard to this clone: Germline is not matched at one junction end, which may reflect a read error. The chain recombines TRBV7-7 with TRBJ1-5, with D perhaps matching TRBD1 (6 bases). The germline V gene encodes CDR1 SSHAT and CDR2 FNYEAQ (reference sequence). There are 19 residues in the CDR3. The CDR3 spells CASSHSSNKTGLCNQPQHF. Written as DNA, the CDR3 is TGTGCTAGCAGCCATAGTTCAAATAAGACAGGTCTATGCAATCAGCCCCAGCATTTT. Looking up the rest from reference TRBV7-7 and TRBJ1-5 gives the full variable domain: GAGVSQSPRYKVTKRGQDVTLRCDPISSHATLYWYQQALGQGPEFLTYFNYEAQPDKSGLPSDRFSAERPEGSISTLTIQRTEQRDSAMYRCASSHSSNKTGLCNQPQHFGDGTRLSIL.

The rearrangement joins TRBV6-5 to TRBJ2-2, with 8 bases aligning to TRBD1. J lost 1 base, V lost 2 bases, and 3 bases had no gene match. Germline loops: CDR1 MNHEY, CDR2 SVGAGI. This CDR3 is 16 amino acids long. In nucleotides, the CDR3 is TGTGCCAGCAGTTACACCGGGACAGGGAACACCGGGGAGCTGTTTTTT. Its translation is CASSYTGTGNTGELFF.

The chain employs TRBV11-1 and TRBJ2-7; possible D gene TRBD2, 6 bases. V lost 6 bases and J lost 3, with 15 bases in between. The CDR3 runs to 14 residues. The germline gives CDR1 SGHAT, CDR2 FQDESV (reference sequence). Written as DNA, the CDR3 is TGTGCCAGCAGGTCTGGGAGGACCGGCTACGAGCAGTACTTC. Amino acids: CASRSGRTGYEQYF.

A few counts support this clone. The chain combines TRBV13 with TRBJ2-5; TRBD1 matches 8 bases. Germline V gene data show CDR1 as PRHDT and CDR2 as FYEKMQ (reference sequence). The CDR3 contains 14 residues. V lost 4 bases and J lost 5; bases outside the gene matches: 6. The DNA for the CDR3 is TGTGCCAGCAGCTCCAGGACAGGGTGGGAGACCCAGTACTTC. This sequence encodes CASSSRTGWETQYF.

In the case of this clone: The junction departs from germline at one end; a sequencing error may be responsible. The chain joins TRBV30 to TRBJ1-5; unclear D gene. CDR1 is GTSNPN and CDR2 is SVGIG in the germline V gene (reference sequence). CDR3 length: 14 amino acids. As DNA, the CDR3 is TGTGCCTGGAGTCCCGGCCCTAGCAATCAACCCCAGCATTTT. It encodes CAWSPGPSNQPQHF. The variable domain in full, completed from reference TRBV30 and TRBJ1-5, reads SQTIHQWPATLVQPVGSPLSLECTVEGTSNPNLYWYRQAAGRGLQLLFYSVGIGQISSEVPQNLSASRPQDRQFILSSKKLLLSDSGFYLCAWSPGPSNQPQHFGDGTRLSIL.

This chain connects TRBV7-3 to TRBJ2-5, with a tentative D call TRBD1 (6 bases). In germline, CDR1 is SGHTA, CDR2 FQGTGA. CDR3 length: 14 amino acids. V lost 2 bases and J 2 bases, leaving 9 bases between the germline ends. The CDR3 spells CASSLLGQQETQYF. DNA for the CDR3: TGTGCCAGCAGCTTATTAGGACAGCAAGAGACCCAGTACTTC. Together with reference TRBV7-3 and TRBJ2-5, the CDR3 gives the full variable domain: GAGVSQTPSNKVTEKGKYVELRCDPISGHTALYWYRQSLGQGPEFLIYFQGTGAADDSGLPNDRFFAVRPEGSVSTLKIQRTERGDSAVYLCASSLLGQQETQYFGPGTRLLVL.

V is TRBV4-3 and J is TRBJ1-5; D is unclear. CDR1 is LGHNA and CDR2 is YSLEER in the germline V gene. CDR3 length equals 13 residues. Trimming shortened V by 0 bases and J by 7 bases, and 7 bases separated the two germline ends. The CDR3 sequence is CASSQEPGQPQHF. The CDR3 DNA is TGCGCCAGCAGCCAAGAACCGGGGCAGCCCCAGCATTTT.

The chain uses TRBV10-3 and TRBJ2-1; 11 bases align to TRBD2. This CDR3 region has 17 residues. Germline V lookup: CDR1 ENHRY, CDR2 SYGVKD. Trimming at V came to 0 bases and at J to 6 bases, leaving 7 bases not matched to a gene. The CDR3 nucleotides are TGTGCCATCAGTGAGTCCAGGCCTAGCGGGGGGTCCAATGAGCAGTTCTTC. It specifies CAISESRPSGGSNEQFF.

The chain has TRBV6-1 and TRBJ2-7; D is uncertain. Between the trimmed V and J ends, which lost 3 bases and 2 bases, there was a span of 5 bases. The germline V gene has CDR1 MNHNS and CDR2 SASEGT. The CDR3 has 12 amino acids. The CDR3 is CASSDRTYEQYF. The CDR3 nucleotides are TGTGCCAGCAGTGACAGGACCTACGAGCAGTACTTC.

V gene TRBV7-2 combines with J gene TRBJ1-1; D is ambiguous. CDR3 size: 13 residues. CDR1 and CDR2 (germline): SGHTA, FQGNSA. Trimming cost V 0 bases and J 8 bases, with 10 bases left between them. The CDR3, as DNA: TGTGCCAGCAGCTTAGCCCGAGGAATCGAAGCTTTCTTT. Translation gives CASSLARGIEAFF.

This clone appeared once. This chain links TRBV9 with TRBJ2-7; D is possibly TRBD1 (6 bases). Trimming cost V 0 bases and J 6 bases, with 7 bases left between them. The germline V gene encodes CDR1 SGDLS and CDR2 YYNGEE. The CDR3 is made up of 12 amino acids. The CDR3 nucleotides are TGTGCCAGCAGCGTAGGCAGGGGCGAGCAGTACTTC. This translates into CASSVGRGEQYF.

The rearrangement uses TRBV5-1 and TRBJ2-5; D may be TRBD1 (6 bases). The J call may not be correct, given that the DNA end is closer to TRBJ2-7. This CDR3 contains 16 residues. Looked up from germline, CDR1 is SGHRS and CDR2 is YFSETQ. The CDR3 sequence: CASSLAQGPQAYEQYF. The CDR3 DNA is TGCGCCAGCAGCTTGGCTCAGGGGCCTCAGGCCTACGAGCAGTACTTC.

This sequence joins TRBV11-2 and TRBJ2-7, with 9 bases fitting TRBD1. This CDR3 region has 16 residues. Trimming took 6 bases from V and 3 from J; bases not matched to a gene: 12. CDR1 is SGHAT and CDR2 is FQNNGV in the germline V gene. The CDR3 region has the DNA TGTGCCAGCAGAGGGTTCCGGGACAGGGAACACTACGAGCAGTACTTC. This gives the protein CASRGFRDREHYEQYF. Supplemented by reference TRBV11-2 and TRBJ2-7, the full variable domain reads EAGVAQSPRYKIIEKRQSVAFWCNPISGHATLYWYQQILGQGPKLLIQFQNNGVVDDSQLPKDRFSAERLKGVDSTLKIQPAKLEDSAVYLCASRGFRDREHYEQYFGPGTRLTVT.

The J gene is TRBJ1-5, the V gene TRBV19, with 8 bases identical to TRBD1. V was pared by 1 base and J by 7 bases, with 9 bases of the junction left unmatched. The CDR3 has 16 amino acids. The V gene's germline CDR1 is LNHDA and CDR2 SQIVND (reference sequence). The CDR3 bases are TGTGCCAGTAGTATAGGCGGACAGGGTAATGGGCAGCCCCAGCATTTT. Translation: CASSIGGQGNGQPQHF.

The chain employs TRBV9 and TRBJ1-4, with TRBD1 identical over 7 bases. Germline-derived CDR1 and CDR2 are SGDLS and YYNGEE. Trimming removed 4 bases from V and 4 bases from J; junction bases left unmatched: 7. The CDR3 runs 15 residues. The CDR3 sequence is CASSLSTGLNEKLFF. The CDR3 DNA follows: TGTGCCAGCAGCCTTTCGACAGGGCTTAATGAAAAACTGTTTTTT.

The J gene is TRBJ1-1, the V gene TRBV7-2, with 10 bases lining up with TRBD1. V shed 3 bases, J shed 2 bases, and the junction held 3 bases outside the gene matches. The germline CDR1 and CDR2 sequences are SGHTA and FQGNSA. There are 15 residues in the CDR3. The CDR3: CASSFRTGGNTEAFF. For the CDR3, the DNA is TGTGCCAGCAGCTTCAGGACAGGGGGTAACACTGAAGCTTTCTTT.

This clone has just a few counts. The DNA for the CDR3 is TGTGCCAGCAGTGGAGGGACTTCAACTAATGAAAAACTGTTTTTT. This codes for CASSGGTSTNEKLFF. This chain uses TRBV6-6 with TRBJ1-4; D is possibly TRBD1 (5 bases). Germline CDR1 reads MNHNY; CDR2 reads SVGAGI (reference sequence). This CDR3 comprises 15 residues. V was cut by 5 bases and J by 0 bases, with 10 bases left in between.

This clone has only one observation. The chain is built from TRBV29-1 and TRBJ2-5; perhaps TRBD1 as D (5 bases). The CDR3 is 12 residues long. CDR1 is SQVTM, CDR2 ANQGSEA, per germline. The V and J ends lost 7 bases and 2 bases respectively, with 11 bases between them. The CDR3 DNA reads TGCAGCGCACTACCAGGGCAAGAGACCCAGTACTTC. Its translation: CSALPGQETQYF.

The CDR3 loop reads CASSYLGTGIDYEQYF. DNA for the CDR3: TGTGCCAGCAGTTACCTAGGGACAGGGATCGATTACGAGCAGTACTTC. This chain connects TRBV27 to TRBJ2-7, with 9 bases aligning to TRBD1. CDR3 length: 16 residues. V shed 4 bases and J 4 bases; nucleotides not matched to a gene: 11. CDR1 MNHEY and CDR2 SMNVEV come from the germline V gene (reference sequence).